Presented here are 16 T cell receptor beta chains from one specimen sequenced in a study of cytomegalovirus exposure and HLA in healthy donors. The PCR used 60 Vbeta and 13 Jbeta primers. Produced via immunoSEQ multiplex PCR; TCRdb's table is partial and in-frame only. Recorded for this sample: some 43,000 clones. The source material was PBMCs. The origin of the receptors is a woman aged 25 to 39 in good health and CMV-seronegative.

The chain uses TRBV7-9 and TRBJ2-6; tentative D call: TRBD2 (5 bases). The germline CDR1 and CDR2 sequences are SEHNR and FQNEAQ (reference sequence). The CDR3 is made up of 15 amino acids. Trimming removed 5 bases from V and 3 bases from J, with 11 bases in between. The CDR3 nucleotides read TGTGCCAGCAGCGAGACGGGAAGTGGGGCCAACGTCCTGACTTTC. This encodes CASSETGSGANVLTF.

The chain recombines TRBV18 with TRBJ2-6; TRBD1 might be the D (6 bases). Germline V gives CDR1 KGHSH, CDR2 LQKENI. Trimming took 4 bases from V and 4 from J, leaving 23 bases between them. The CDR3 extends over 19 amino acids. CDR3 amino acids: CASSRTGNGLSRGANVLTF. The CDR3 region has the DNA TGTGCCAGCTCACGAACAGGGAACGGTCTCTCTAGGGGGGCCAACGTCCTGACTTTC.

The genes are TRBV19 and TRBJ2-1; tentatively, D is TRBD2 (6 bases). CDR1 is LNHDA and CDR2 is SQIVND in the germline V gene (reference sequence). V was cut by 1 base and J by 9 bases, with 13 bases left in between. The CDR3 loop spans 14 amino acids. The CDR3 region is CASSIVPSVGEQFF. CDR3 in DNA: TGTGCCAGTAGTATAGTTCCTAGCGTCGGTGAGCAGTTCTTC. The variable domain in full, with the rest retrieved from reference TRBV19 and TRBJ2-1, is DGGITQSPKYLFRKEGQNVTLSCEQNLNHDAMYWYRQDPGQGLRLIYYSQIVNDFQKGDIAEGYSVSREKKESFPLTVTSAQKNPTAFYLCASSIVPSVGEQFFGPGTRLTVL.

J is TRBJ1-1 and V is TRBV19, with TRBD1 identical over 9 bases. J lost 0 bases, V lost 4 bases, and 3 bases had no gene match. The CDR3 is 15 residues long. The V gene's germline CDR1 is LNHDA and CDR2 SQIVND (reference sequence). The CDR3 bases are TGTGCCAGTAGTAGGACAGGGGCTATGAACACTGAAGCTTTCTTT. This encodes CASSRTGAMNTEAFF.

J is TRBJ1-2 and V is TRBV5-1; TRBD1 might be the D (5 bases). The CDR3 contains 15 residues. Looked up from germline, CDR1 is SGHRS and CDR2 is YFSETQ. V was trimmed by 0 bases and J by 3 bases, leaving 12 bases between them. The chain's CDR3 is CASSLESGSYYGYTF. CDR3 DNA: TGCGCCAGCAGCTTGGAGTCAGGGTCGTACTATGGCTACACCTTC.

The chain uses TRBV4-2 and TRBJ2-2; 10 bases are shared with TRBD2. J gave up 4 bases and V 0 bases, and 8 bases lay outside the gene matches. The CDR3 runs 18 residues. Germline V gene data show CDR1 as LGHNA and CDR2 as YNFKEQ. CDR3 nucleotide sequence: TGTGCCAGCAGCCAAGAGGGGCTAGCGGGAGAGGTCACCGGGGAGCTGTTTTTT. This translates into CASSQEGLAGEVTGELFF.

V is TRBV30 and J is TRBJ2-7; 9 bases are a match to TRBD2. The junction had 10 bases not matched to a gene; V was cut back by 1 base and J by 6 bases. Germline V CDR1 and CDR2: GTSNPN, SVGIG (reference sequence). The length of the CDR3 is 15 residues. The DNA of the CDR3 is TGTGCCTGGAGTGGCCTAGCGGGATCTCCGGTCGAGCAGTACTTC. Protein product: CAWSGLAGSPVEQYF.

The chain employs TRBV14 and TRBJ2-5; tentative D call: TRBD1 (5 bases). Trimming took off 3 bases at V and 5 bases at J, with 16 bases between the two ends. Germline values: CDR1 SGHDN, CDR2 FVKESK. This CDR3 has 15 residues. Written as DNA, the CDR3 is TGTGCCAGCAGCCATTTTAAGGGGTTGGGCGAGACCCAGTACTTC. It encodes CASSHFKGLGETQYF.

V gene TRBV9 combines with J gene TRBJ1-5, with D uncertain. Germline assignment: CDR1 SGDLS and CDR2 YYNGEE. The V and J ends lost 0 bases and 0 bases respectively, with 4 bases between them. The CDR3 is 14 amino acids. The DNA of the CDR3 is TGTGCCAGCAGCGTAGACAGTAGCAATCAGCCCCAGCATTTT. As protein: CASSVDSSNQPQHF.

V and J are TRBV9 and TRBJ2-1; tentatively, D is TRBD2 (5 bases). CDR3 length: 14 amino acids. Trimming shortened V by 4 bases and J by 7 bases, and 15 bases separated the two germline ends. CDR1 and CDR2 from the germline V gene are SGDLS and YYNGEE. CDR3 region: CASSPEGRANEQFF. The CDR3, as DNA: TGTGCCAGCAGCCCCGAAGGGCGGGCGAATGAGCAGTTCTTC.

The V and J genes are TRBV5-1 and TRBJ1-1; 10 bases align to TRBD1. This CDR3 is 16 amino acids long. Germline CDR1 is SGHRS and CDR2 is YFSETQ. V lost 3 bases and J lost 5; bases outside the gene matches: 10. CDR3 DNA sequence: TGCGCCAGCAGCTCTAGTCGACAGGGGGCGCCTACTGAAGCTTTCTTT. Translated: CASSSSRQGAPTEAFF. The full variable domain, its missing parts supplied by reference TRBV5-1 and TRBJ1-1, is KAGVTQTPRYLIKTRGQQVTLSCSPISGHRSVSWYQQTPGQGLQFLFEYFSETQRNKGNFPGRFSGRQFSNSRSEMNVSTLELGDSALYLCASSSSRQGAPTEAFFGQGTRLTVV.

The chain employs TRBV27 and TRBJ1-2, with D uncertain. The V gene lost 5 bases and the J gene lost 2 bases, with 9 bases spanning the gap. The CDR3 loop spans 13 amino acids. Germline-derived CDR1 and CDR2 are MNHEY and SMNVEV (reference sequence). The CDR3 region has the DNA TGTGCCAGCAGTGCGGGAGTAAACTATGGCTACACCTTC. Translation gives CASSAGVNYGYTF.

This chain connects TRBV7-9 to TRBJ2-3; D may be TRBD2 (6 bases). Per germline, CDR1 SEHNR and CDR2 FQNEAQ (reference sequence). The CDR3 runs 16 residues. Trimming stripped 5 bases from V and 0 bases from J, with 15 bases between. The CDR3 protein is CASSRDRAGSTDTQYF. CDR3 in DNA: TGTGCCAGCAGCCGTGATAGAGCGGGCAGCACAGATACGCAGTATTTT.

The V and J genes are TRBV5-1 and TRBJ2-4; TRBD2 matches 12 bases. The J segment lost 3 bases and the V segment lost 7 bases, leaving 5 bases of the junction unmatched. The CDR3 is made up of 15 amino acids. The V gene's germline CDR1 is SGHRS and CDR2 YFSETQ. CDR3 sequence (DNA): TGCGCCAGCGGATCACTAGCGGGAGGCAAAAACATTCAGTACTTC. It yields the protein CASGSLAGGKNIQYF.

The CDR3 sequence: CASSVGTGEAQPQHF. CDR3 bases: TGTGCCAGCAGCGTAGGGACAGGGGAGGCTCAGCCCCAGCATTTT. The chain is built from TRBV7-9 and TRBJ1-5, with TRBD1 matching 10 bases. This CDR3 is built from 15 residues. Germline V gives CDR1 SEHNR, CDR2 FQNEAQ (reference sequence). V lost 5 bases, J lost 6 bases, and 7 bases stayed unmatched.

The gene calls are TRBV5-1 and TRBJ2-1; weak D call: TRBD1 (5 bases). The CDR3 spans 15 residues. V was pared by 0 bases and J by 4 bases, with 11 bases between. Germline V CDR1 and CDR2: SGHRS, YFSETQ. The CDR3 loop reads CASSLGADRYNEQFF. The CDR3 DNA follows: TGCGCCAGCAGCTTGGGGGCAGACAGATACAATGAGCAGTTCTTC.